The clone carrying this TCR beta chain was seen only a few times. The antigen is undetermined. The data stem from a study of vaccination effects on CD4 cells after COVID-19. Study in general: Everyone in the study got two shots of either the BNT162b2 or mRNA-1273 vaccine. Study-wide findings and caveats: Clones arising from infection and from vaccination showed marked clonal contraction late after vaccination.

Under the ViraFEST assay, PBMC were stimulated with viral peptide pools so that antigen-specific CD4+ T cells expanded. Sequencing was performed afterwards. With about ten days of culture completed, CD4+ T cells were isolated. V lost 0 bases and J 2 bases, leaving 6 bases between the germline ends. The CDR3 spans 14 residues. Germline V lookup: CDR1 SGHTS, CDR2 YDEGEE. Generated by immunoSEQ multiplex PCR, the TCRdb table keeps only in-frame clones and is missing some. The repertoire holds about 60,000 clones, around 81% seen once, with about 2.4% in the top ten. The chain employs TRBV5-8 and TRBJ1-3; D is unresolved. The sample consisted of CD4+ T cells from PBMCs cultured with HCoV-229E spike peptides, taken before COVID-19 vaccination. This TCR was sampled from a human donor who received a COVID-19 vaccine. The chain's CDR3 is CASSLGRPGNTIYF. CDR3 nucleotides: TGTGCCAGCAGCTTGGGGAGGCCTGGAAACACCATATATTTT.